The 24 T cell receptor beta chains presented below share a single source sample, sequenced in a study of post-analysis software for immune sequencing data. Study-level results: About five TRBV segments were more frequent in patients than controls; TRBV5-6, TRBV5-1 and TRBV20-1 belonged to this group.

Their recognized antigens are unknown. Unique molecular identifiers featured in each of the TCR beta cDNA libraries. TCRdb ran MiXCR on the PCR reads and lists one entry per CDR3 protein. The data show about 810,000 distinct CDR3 sequences, roughly 58% seen once. Sample: blood. The origin of the receptors is a girl aged 10 to 17 with multiple sclerosis.

The V gene is TRBV6-6, the J gene TRBJ2-1; 10 bases map to TRBD2. This CDR3 is 15 amino acids long. Trimming removed 7 bases from V and 0 bases from J; junction bases left unmatched: 3. Germline V gene data show CDR1 as MNHNY and CDR2 as SVGAGI (reference sequence). The CDR3 DNA sequence: TGTGCCAGCATGACTAGCGGGTTCTCCTACAATGAGCAGTTCTTC. This encodes CASMTSGFSYNEQFF.

V is TRBV5-1 and J is TRBJ2-7; TRBD1 aligns across 8 bases. Germline values: CDR1 SGHRS, CDR2 YFSETQ. CDR3 length: 14 amino acids. V dropped 6 bases and J dropped 8; count of bases not matched to a gene: 13. The CDR3 spells CASNVGTGPGKQYF. Written as DNA, the CDR3 is TGCGCCAGCAACGTAGGGACAGGACCCGGGAAGCAGTACTTC.

This clonotype was picked up a small number of times. The V call is TRBV20-1, the J call TRBJ2-3; 12 nucleotides match TRBD2. CDR3 length: 15 amino acids. Per the germline V gene, CDR1 is DFQATT and CDR2 is SNEGSKA (reference sequence). V gave up 6 bases and J gave up 5 bases; unmatched junction bases: 9. Here the CDR3 reads CSAPPPGLAGDTQYF. The DNA of the CDR3 is TGCAGTGCCCCCCCACCGGGACTAGCGGGAGATACGCAGTATTTT.

Only a few counts were recorded for this clonotype. The chain couples TRBV7-9 to TRBJ2-7; D perhaps matches TRBD1 (5 bases). Between the trimmed V and J ends, which lost 5 bases and 3 bases, there was a span of 17 bases. CDR1 SEHNR and CDR2 FQNEAQ come from the germline V gene (reference sequence). The CDR3 consists of 15 residues. CDR3 sequence: CASSRASSTGYEQYF. The CDR3 DNA sequence: TGTGCCAGCAGCCGAGCTAGTTCCACAGGCTACGAGCAGTACTTC.

V usage is TRBV29-1 and J usage is TRBJ2-7; D gene ambiguous. With the DNA end fitting TRBJ2-5 better, the J assignment may be wrong. The CDR3 extends over 12 amino acids. The germline V gene encodes CDR1 SQVTM and CDR2 ANQGSEA. CDR3 DNA sequence: TGCAGCGTTGAAGATTGGGATGGGACCCAGTACTTC. Translated: CSVEDWDGTQYF.

This clonotype was detected a few times. This chain connects TRBV6-5 to TRBJ2-7; 8 nucleotides line up with TRBD1. Losses at the gene ends were 7 bases for V and 2 bases for J; bases not matched to a gene: 4. CDR3 length: 13 amino acids. Germline V gene data show CDR1 as MNHEY and CDR2 as SVGAGI. CDR3 amino acids: CASTSTGAYEQYF. The CDR3 nucleotides read TGTGCCAGCACTTCGACAGGGGCCTACGAGCAGTACTTC.

The J gene is TRBJ2-1, the V gene TRBV27; perhaps D is TRBD1 or TRBD2 (5 bases each). This CDR3 is 13 amino acids long. CDR1 and CDR2 (germline): MNHEY, SMNVEV (reference sequence). Trimming shortened V by 5 bases and J by 15 bases, and 20 bases separated the two germline ends. In nucleotides, the CDR3 is TGTGCCAGCAGTCCCCAGGGACCTTTAGGAGGGTTCTTC. Encoded protein: CASSPQGPLGGFF.

J is TRBJ2-1 and V is TRBV6-6; TRBD1 agrees at 7 bases. Germline V CDR1 and CDR2: MNHNY, SVGAGI (reference sequence). Losses at the gene ends were 6 bases for V and 10 bases for J; bases not matched to a gene: 3. The CDR3 contains 11 residues. CDR3 nucleotides: TGTGCCAGCAGCACAGGGGCCGAGCAGTTCTTC. Protein: CASSTGAEQFF.

The CDR3 region has the DNA TGTGCCAGCAGAAGGACTAGCGGGAGTGACTACGAGCAGTACTTC. Translated: CASRRTSGSDYEQYF. The chain uses TRBV27 and TRBJ2-7, with 13 bases identical to TRBD2. Per germline, CDR1 MNHEY and CDR2 SMNVEV (reference sequence). Trimming removed 6 bases from V and 3 bases from J; junction bases left unmatched: 5. The length of the CDR3 is 15 residues.

V and J are TRBV6-6 and TRBJ2-1; maybe TRBD2 (5 bases). The V end lost 6 bases, the J end lost 2 bases, and 14 bases lay between the germline ends. Germline CDR1 and CDR2: MNHNY and SVGAGI (reference sequence). The CDR3 length is 15 residues. The CDR3 DNA reads TGTGCCAGCAGCGCCGGGGTAGGCCCCTACAATGAGCAGTTCTTC. This codes for CASSAGVGPYNEQFF.

V usage is TRBV29-1 and J usage is TRBJ2-7; TRBD2 might be the D (5 bases). V gave up 1 base and J gave up 0 bases, with 13 bases separating them. The CDR3 has 15 amino acids. From germline, CDR1 is SQVTM and CDR2 ANQGSEA. The DNA for the CDR3 is TGCAGCGTTGAAGTTGGAGGCAGGAGCTCCTACGAGCAGTACTTC. This codes for CSVEVGGRSSYEQYF.

The rearrangement joins TRBV29-1 to TRBJ2-1; D is possibly TRBD1 (6 bases). This CDR3 has 15 amino acids. The germline V and J ends were trimmed by 3 bases and 4 bases, with 16 bases remaining between them. Germline CDR1 is SQVTM and CDR2 is ANQGSEA. Here the CDR3 DNA reads TGCAGCGTTGACCGCACAGGGAATGGTTACAATGAGCAGTTCTTC. Translation gives CSVDRTGNGYNEQFF.

The chain is built from TRBV18 and TRBJ2-3, with TRBD1 identical over 8 bases. CDR1 is KGHSH, CDR2 LQKENI, per germline. The CDR3 runs 13 residues. The junction had 5 bases not matched to a gene; V was cut back by 8 bases and J by 4 bases. The CDR3 DNA is TGTGCCAGCGCCGACAGGGGCCCAGATACGCAGTATTTT. Its translation: CASADRGPDTQYF.

This chain links TRBV5-1 with TRBJ2-7; 8 nucleotides match TRBD1. V dropped 0 bases and J dropped 5; count of bases not matched to a gene: 4. The CDR3 has 14 amino acids. CDR1 and CDR2 from the germline V gene are SGHRS and YFSETQ. The CDR3 spells CASSLGTGKNEQYF. CDR3 nucleotides: TGCGCCAGCAGCTTGGGGACAGGGAAGAACGAGCAGTACTTC.

This chain connects TRBV3-1 to TRBJ1-5; the D is unclear. Trimming took off 4 bases at V and 2 bases at J, with 9 bases between the two ends. Germline CDR1 and CDR2: LGHDT and YNNKEL (reference sequence). This CDR3 is 14 amino acids long. CDR3 in amino acids: CASSLRRGNQPQHF. DNA for the CDR3: TGTGCCAGCAGCCTCCGAAGGGGCAATCAGCCCCAGCATTTT. Looking up the rest from reference TRBV3-1 and TRBJ1-5 gives the full variable domain: DTAVSQTPKYLVTQMGNDKSIKCEQNLGHDTMYWYKQDSKKFLKIMFSYNNKELIINETVPNRFSPKSPDKAHLNLHINSLELGDSAVYFCASSLRRGNQPQHFGDGTRLSIL.

J is TRBJ2-4 and V is TRBV20-1, with D possibly being TRBD1 (6 bases). The DNA matches TRBJ2-7 better at its end, which makes the J call doubtful. Germline assignment: CDR1 DFQATT and CDR2 SNEGSKA (reference sequence). The CDR3 totals 17 residues. In DNA, the CDR3 is TGCAGTGCTAGAGATAGGGCCAGGGGTGCATTGGGATACGAGCAGTACTTC. Translation gives CSARDRARGALGYEQYF.

This chain links TRBV7-3 with TRBJ2-1; D not certain. V lost 5 bases, J lost 6 bases, and 8 bases lay in between. Per the germline V gene, CDR1 is SGHTA and CDR2 is FQGTGA. This CDR3 is 12 amino acids long. The CDR3 loop is CASSRTPNEQFF. CDR3 bases: TGTGCCAGCAGCAGGACCCCCAATGAGCAGTTCTTC.

The chain uses TRBV29-1 and TRBJ1-2; D call uncertain. The V and J ends lost 5 bases and 0 bases respectively, with 7 bases between them. The CDR3 spans 12 residues. CDR1 and CDR2 (germline): SQVTM, ANQGSEA. The CDR3 sequence is CSVLTTNYGYTF. CDR3 sequence (DNA): TGCAGCGTTCTGACCACTAACTATGGCTACACCTTC.

The chain has TRBV6-1 and TRBJ2-7, with D uncertain. Trimming took 4 bases from V and 3 from J, leaving 16 bases between them. The CDR3 is 15 residues long. Germline V CDR1 and CDR2: MNHNS, SASEGT. CDR3 in DNA: TGTGCCAGCAGTGTAACCCCGGACCCGGGCTACGAGCAGTACTTC. Amino acids: CASSVTPDPGYEQYF.

The chain recombines TRBV18 with TRBJ2-3; no reliable D call. V was clipped by 4 bases and J by 2 bases, with 10 bases between them. From germline, CDR1 is KGHSH and CDR2 LQKENI. This CDR3 has 14 amino acids. In nucleotides, the CDR3 is TGTGCCAGCTCACAGCTGGCCGTCACAGATACGCAGTATTTT. Its protein product is CASSQLAVTDTQYF. Using reference TRBV18 and TRBJ2-3 for the parts outside the CDR3, the full variable domain is NAGVMQNPRHLVRRRGQEARLRCSPMKGHSHVYWYRQLPEEGLKFMVYLQKENIIDESGMPKERFSAEFPKEGPSILRIQQVVRGDSAAYFCASSQLAVTDTQYFGPGTRLTVL.

This clonotype was found a few times. For the CDR3, the DNA is TGTGCCACCCAAAGAGGAGGGCTAGCGGGAGACTACGAGCAGTACTTC. Translated: CATQRGGLAGDYEQYF. The chain is built from TRBV10-3 and TRBJ2-7; 10 bases agree with TRBD2. J lost 3 bases, V lost 10 bases, and 15 bases had no gene match. Germline V gene data show CDR1 as ENHRY and CDR2 as SYGVKD. This CDR3 is built from 16 residues.

This clonotype was detected a few times. The gene calls are TRBV29-1 and TRBJ1-2, with D possibly TRBD1 on 6 matching bases. CDR1 and CDR2 from the germline V gene are SQVTM and ANQGSEA. The length of the CDR3 is 14 residues. V gave up 7 bases and J gave up 5 bases, with 20 bases separating them. The CDR3 spells CSGHTGREPYGYTF. DNA for the CDR3: TGCAGCGGACATACAGGGAGGGAACCTTATGGCTACACCTTC.

V and J are TRBV11-2 and TRBJ1-1, with D unresolved. The germline V gene has CDR1 SGHAT and CDR2 FQNNGV. Between the trimmed V and J ends, which lost 5 bases and 0 bases, there was a span of 10 bases. This CDR3 has 14 residues. CDR3 DNA sequence: TGTGCCAGCAGCCCCGGGTTCCTGAACACTGAAGCTTTCTTT. Translated: CASSPGFLNTEAFF.

Many counts were recorded for this clonotype. The V call is TRBV2, the J call TRBJ2-7; D call uncertain. Trimming removed 8 bases at V and 3 bases at J, with 5 bases between. This CDR3 spans 10 amino acids. Germline lookup yields CDR1 SNHLY and CDR2 FYNNEI. As DNA, the CDR3 is TGTGCCAGCGGTAACTACGAGCAGTACTTC. It is translated as CASGNYEQYF.